A single sample is the source of the 5 T cell receptor beta chains below, sequenced in a study of cytomegalovirus exposure and HLA in healthy donors. Use of 60 Vbeta and 13 Jbeta primers characterized the PCR. Produced via immunoSEQ multiplex PCR; TCRdb's table is partial and in-frame only. The profile shows around 160,000 clones, over 65% of them singletons. The sequencing sample was made of PBMCs. Receptors originate from a woman in her forties in good health and CMV-seropositive.

The V and J genes are TRBV7-2 and TRBJ2-7; 8 nucleotides agree with TRBD1. The germline gives CDR1 SGHTA, CDR2 FQGNSA. CDR3 length: 14 residues. J lost 5 bases, V lost 1 base, and 4 bases had no gene match. CDR3 region: CASSLGRGPNEQYF. CDR3 bases: TGTGCCAGCAGCTTAGGCAGGGGGCCCAACGAGCAGTACTTC.

This clone was observed a few times. The genes are TRBV28 and TRBJ1-1; maybe TRBD1 (5 bases). Trimming took 2 bases from V and 10 from J, leaving 14 bases between them. Germline CDR1 reads MDHEN; CDR2 reads SYDVKM. The CDR3 loop spans 13 amino acids. The DNA for the CDR3 is TGTGCCAGCAGTTTAGGGAGGGAAGGGGTAGCTTTCTTT. As protein: CASSLGREGVAFF. Together with reference TRBV28 and TRBJ1-1, the CDR3 gives the full variable domain: DVKVTQSSRYLVKRTGEKVFLECVQDMDHENMFWYRQDPGLGLRLIYFSYDVKMKEKGDIPEGYSVSREKKERFSLILESASTNQTSMYLCASSLGREGVAFFGQGTRLTVV.

This clone was counted between two and nine times. V and J are TRBV7-2 and TRBJ2-3; 14 positions agree with TRBD2. Germline V CDR1 and CDR2: SGHTA, FQGNSA. Trimming at V came to 5 bases and at J to 0 bases, leaving 7 bases not matched to a gene. This CDR3 has 18 residues. CDR3 loop: CASSRGLAGGSSTDTQYF. The CDR3 region has the DNA TGTGCCAGCAGCAGAGGACTAGCGGGGGGTTCTAGCACAGATACGCAGTATTTT.

The chain joins TRBV27 to TRBJ2-3; 10 positions match TRBD1. The length of the CDR3 is 13 residues. Trimming took 5 bases from V and 13 from J; bases not matched to a gene: 9. Germline V lookup: CDR1 MNHEY, CDR2 SMNVEV (reference sequence). The CDR3 protein is CASSAGQGSFEYF. The CDR3 DNA is TGTGCCAGCAGTGCGGGACAGGGGAGCTTCGAGTATTTT.

In this sample, this clone turned up once. V is TRBV4-2 and J is TRBJ2-7; 7 positions match TRBD1. There are 16 residues in the CDR3. Germline values: CDR1 LGHNA, CDR2 YNFKEQ. V lost 3 bases and J lost 5; bases outside the gene matches: 13. This chain's CDR3 is CASSHRDRDKRNEQYF. The DNA of the CDR3 is TGTGCCAGCAGCCACCGCGACAGGGATAAAAGGAACGAGCAGTACTTC.